The 10 T cell receptor beta chains listed next were all sequenced from one sample in a study of blood T cells in healthy people across ages. Using a J-beta primer mix together with a sample-barcoded 5' primer, a second PCR was run for roughly 7 to 11 cycles. TCRdb ran MiXCR on the 5' RACE reads and lists one entry per CDR3 protein. Of 700,000 to 850,000 distinct CDR3 sequences detected, around 36% appear once; the ten largest clones hold about an eighth. The sequenced sample was blood. These receptors all come from a man aged 18 to 30 in good health.

The rearrangement links TRBV4-1 to TRBJ1-4; 9 bases map to TRBD1. The ends lost 0 bases at V and 13 bases at J; junction bases unmatched: 12. The CDR3 totals 16 residues. Germline V lookup: CDR1 MGHRA, CDR2 YSYEKL. Here the CDR3 reads CASSQDGGQGLGRLFF. CDR3 sequence (DNA): TGCGCCAGCAGCCAAGACGGGGGACAGGGCCTAGGAAGACTGTTTTTT.

This clonotype was detected a few times. This chain links TRBV18 with TRBJ2-7; no clear D. The germline V gene encodes CDR1 KGHSH and CDR2 LQKENI. The CDR3 spans 13 residues. The V end lost 2 bases, the J end lost 7 bases, and 12 bases lay between the germline ends. The CDR3 loop reads CASSPTPTGEQYF. CDR3 nucleotides: TGTGCCAGCTCACCAACTCCGACTGGTGAGCAGTACTTC. The variable domain in full, with the rest retrieved from reference TRBV18 and TRBJ2-7, is NAGVMQNPRHLVRRRGQEARLRCSPMKGHSHVYWYRQLPEEGLKFMVYLQKENIIDESGMPKERFSAEFPKEGPSILRIQQVVRGDSAAYFCASSPTPTGEQYFGPGTRLTVT.

This clonotype was seen a few times. The V and J genes are TRBV6-2 or TRBV6-3 and TRBJ2-7, with a weak D call TRBD2 (6 bases). Between the trimmed V and J ends, which lost 4 bases and 2 bases, there was a span of 6 bases. Germline V gives CDR1 MNHEY, CDR2 SVGEGT. This CDR3 spans 12 amino acids. CDR3 region: CASSSSAYEQYF. DNA of the CDR3: TGTGCCAGCAGTTCTAGCGCCTACGAGCAGTACTTC.

This clonotype appeared a single time. This sequence joins TRBV7-9 and TRBJ2-7; unclear D gene. Germline V gene lookup returns CDR1 SEHNR and CDR2 FQNEAQ (reference sequence). Between the trimmed V and J ends, which lost 3 bases and 7 bases, there was a span of 22 bases. This CDR3 comprises 16 residues. The CDR3 protein is CASSLVGYSSYNEQYF. The CDR3 DNA reads TGTGCCAGCAGCTTGGTAGGATATTCTTCCTACAATGAGCAGTACTTC. Together with reference TRBV7-9 and TRBJ2-7, the CDR3 gives the full variable domain: DTGVSQNPRHKITKRGQNVTFRCDPISEHNRLYWYRQTLGQGPEFLTYFQNEAQLEKSRLLSDRFSAERPKGSFSTLEIQRTEQGDSAMYLCASSLVGYSSYNEQYFGPGTRLTVT.

This clonotype has ten or more counts. The chain has TRBV5-1 and TRBJ2-1; possibly TRBD1 for D (6 bases). The CDR3 consists of 14 residues. With 5 bases removed from V and 10 bases from J, the gap between germline ends came to 19 bases. CDR1 is SGHRS and CDR2 is YFSETQ in the germline V gene. The CDR3 DNA is TGCGCCAGCAGGGCCGTCACAGGGATGACGGAGCAGTTCTTC. This translates into CASRAVTGMTEQFF.

This sequence joins TRBV28 and TRBJ2-1; D gene unclear. CDR3 size: 14 residues. V lost 3 bases to trimming and J lost 8 bases, with 14 bases between them. Germline V lookup: CDR1 MDHEN, CDR2 SYDVKM. This chain's CDR3 is CASSFDLPEDEQFF. The CDR3 DNA is TGTGCCAGCAGTTTTGACTTACCAGAGGATGAGCAGTTCTTC.

The chain links TRBV12-3 or TRBV12-4 to TRBJ2-1; a weak D match, TRBD1 (6 bases). This CDR3 has 14 residues. The V end was cut by 7 bases, the J end by 7 bases, with 17 bases between. CDR3 loop: CASIGGLRGNEQFF. For the CDR3, the DNA is TGTGCCAGCATTGGAGGCCTAAGGGGGAATGAGCAGTTCTTC.

This clonotype was seen many times. The rearrangement uses TRBV4-3 and TRBJ2-1; D not certain. The germline CDR1 and CDR2 sequences are LGHNA and YSLEER. This CDR3 region has 15 residues. Trimming removed 1 base from V and 0 bases from J, with 7 bases in between. CDR3 sequence reads: CASSQVGISYNEQFF. In DNA form, the CDR3 reads TGCGCCAGCAGCCAAGTGGGGATCTCCTACAATGAGCAGTTCTTC.

This clonotype occurred a few times. This chain joins TRBV14 and TRBJ2-3; 8 bases agree with TRBD2. CDR3 length: 14 residues. Germline V CDR1 and CDR2: SGHDN, FVKESK. The ends lost 8 bases at V and 2 bases at J; junction bases unmatched: 6. CDR3 loop: CASAQRGTTDTQYF. The CDR3 coding sequence is TGTGCCAGCGCCCAGCGGGGGACCACAGATACGCAGTATTTT.

This clonotype was counted a few times. The V call is TRBV7-2, the J call TRBJ1-6; unclear D gene. CDR1 SGHTA and CDR2 FQGNSA come from the germline V gene. The ends were cut back, 5 bases at V and 8 bases at J, with 10 bases in the middle. The CDR3 has 13 residues. CDR3 nucleotides: TGTGCCAGCAGCGCCGAGACGTATTCACCCCTCCACTTT. It yields the protein CASSAETYSPLHF.